This T cell receptor beta chain was recovered during a study of CD8 T cells in Susac syndrome. Sequencing of TCR beta, carried out with a high-throughput approach, was applied to CD8+ and CD4+ T cells from the blood. Findings of the study overall: The relatively small number of individuals in the TCR sequencing and HLA analysis was acknowledged by the study.

RNA, at about 0.45 to 1 ug, was reverse transcribed with random hexamers. Coverage of TCR beta CDR3 amplification by immunoSEQ multiplex PCR extended to 54 Vbeta and 13 Jbeta. MiXCR, run by TCRdb on the immunoSEQ multiplex PCR reads, gives a single entry per CDR3 protein. Among 400,000 or so distinct CDR3 sequences listed, more than 80% were seen once. About this clonotype itself: Its antigen is as yet unknown.

The V segment lost 1 base and the J segment 4 bases; nucleotides outside the gene matches: 5. This CDR3 is 16 amino acids long. Germline-derived CDR1 and CDR2 are SGHAT and FQNNGV. The chain links TRBV11-2 to TRBJ2-3, with 10 bases identical to TRBD2. This TCR derives from a human donor with multiple sclerosis. The sample was CD8+ T cells from PBMCs. The CDR3 spells CASSLVTAGGADTQYF. CDR3 coding DNA: TGTGCCAGCAGCTTAGTCACAGCGGGAGGGGCAGATACGCAGTATTTT.